Reported below is one T cell receptor beta chain. Its antigen is still unknown. No per-base quality is available; no much larger clone lies one base away. TCRbeta CDR3 regions were amplified from genomic DNA by means of the immunoSEQ Assay, a bias-controlled multiplex PCR. Turning to the authors' computational methods: The number of nucleated cells in each sample was estimated from the amplification of reference gene primers within the assay. To quantify the absolute abundance of each unique TCRbeta CDR3 rearrangement, sequence reads were collapsed and filtered. For each sample, productive Simpson clonality was calculated as the square root of Simpson's diversity index across productive rearrangements. TCRdb took over this immuneACCESS table, retaining in-frame rearrangements with V and J assigned. Such tables are incomplete; in checked studies, under half of the missing clones stem from an unresolved V gene, and the remainder is unexplained. V, J and clone size derive from that table, while D and trimming were established from the DNA sequence. The table for this sample lists about 200,000 clones; 70% to 85% of them were counted only once. The ten largest account for roughly 6.9% of the sample.

The sample comes from a study of blood T cell repertoires in COVID-19 (TCRdb year 2020). As for the study more broadly: Samples covering the acute and convalescent phases of COVID-19 were provided by collaborators in the United States, Italy and Spain. The prospective study material was composed of cDNA or gDNA derived from T cells, B-cell-depleted T cells, or PBMCs. Deeply sampled blood TCRbeta repertoires from subjects exposed to, actively infected with, or recovered from COVID-19 were included in the dataset. A freely available public database, intended as a resource for researchers studying the immune response to SARS-CoV-2, is where the repertoires were released. Samples were obtained from the ongoing ImmuneRACE study (first 160 participants) and from about 1,300 subjects provided by 6 global collaborators. A de-identified subject ID, COVID-19 status, age in years and sex were almost always included in the sample metadata. Where HLA class I and class II types were available, the types were taken from metadata supplied by the sample provider, not from assay-based typing.

Study-level results and caveats: Clinical and demographic metadata were provided uncurated, with the amount varying by source and participant.

Collaborating institutions collected whole blood in K2EDTA tubes following their own protocols. Collaborator samples were shipped for TCRbeta analysis as frozen whole blood, isolated PBMCs, or DNA extracted from either sample type. Sequenced material: peripheral blood. This receptor was obtained from a human donor with acute or convalescent COVID-19. The donor label of this sample is uncertain.

The CDR3 protein is CASSLPGMNEQFF. Here is the DNA: TGTGCCAGCAGCTTACCAGGTATGAATGAGCAGTTCTTC. The V gene is TRBV11-3 and the J gene is TRBJ2-1, with the D gene too uncertain to name. The CDR1 and CDR2 encoded by the germline V gene are SGHNT and YENEEA. Inclusive of the bounding cysteine and phenylalanine, the CDR3 is 13 residues long. Of the read, only the CDR3 DNA is kept; its 39 bases are in frame from base 1. The V end loses 2 bases and the J end loses 7 bases, and a stretch of 9 bases separates them. Here the CDR3 is joined to the reference TRBV11-3 and TRBJ2-1 genes, and the full variable domain is: EAGVVQSPRYKIIEKKQPVAFWCNPISGHNTLYWYLQNLGQGPELLIRYENEEAVDDSQLPKDRFSAERLKGVDSTLKIQPAELGDSAVYLCASSLPGMNEQFFGPGTRLTVL.